A single sample gave rise to the 24 T cell receptor beta chains below, sequenced in a study of blood T cell repertoires in COVID-19. The table came from immunoSEQ multiplex PCR; TCRdb's copy has only in-frame clones and leaves some out. The sample includes roughly 290,000 clones, 80% to 90% of them seen just once. The specimen sequenced was peripheral blood. These TCRs come from a woman between 50 and 59 years old who had recovered from COVID-19.

The V call is TRBV28, the J call TRBJ1-2, with D possibly TRBD1 on 5 matching bases. The CDR3 has 15 residues. Trimming removed 2 bases at V and 2 bases at J, with 12 bases between. Germline assignment: CDR1 MDHEN and CDR2 SYDVKM. The CDR3 here is CASSLKQGPNYGYTF. Written as DNA, the CDR3 is TGTGCCAGCAGTTTAAAGCAGGGCCCCAACTATGGCTACACCTTC.

For this clone: The identical CDR3 is also encoded by other nucleotide sequences in the sample. The chain carries TRBV27 and TRBJ1-6, with TRBD1 matching over 8 bases. Germline V gives CDR1 MNHEY, CDR2 SMNVEV (reference sequence). V lost 5 bases, J lost 7 bases, and 4 bases stayed unmatched. The CDR3 contains 14 residues. The CDR3 protein is CASSRQGRNSPLHF. The CDR3 DNA sequence: TGTGCCAGCAGTAGACAGGGGCGGAATTCACCCCTCCACTTT.

The chain uses TRBV5-6 and TRBJ2-5; a weak D match, TRBD1 (5 bases). The CDR3 runs to 13 residues. Trimming took 0 bases from V and 6 from J, leaving 9 bases between them. CDR1 and CDR2 from the germline V gene are SGHDT and YYEEEE. The CDR3 DNA reads as TGTGCCAGCAGCTTGGAAAGGGGCCAGACCCAGTACTTC. As protein: CASSLERGQTQYF.

The V and J genes are TRBV4-1 and TRBJ2-1, with TRBD2 matching over 12 bases. The CDR3 length is 16 residues. Germline V gene lookup returns CDR1 MGHRA and CDR2 YSYEKL. Trimming took 4 bases from V and 3 from J; bases not matched to a gene: 4. CDR3 sequence (DNA): TGCGCCAGCAGCCGTGGACTAGCGGGACGCTACAATGAGCAGTTCTTC. Protein: CASSRGLAGRYNEQFF.

CDR3 amino acids: CASSLRQGTDTQYF. Written as DNA, the CDR3 is TGTGCCAGCAGCTTACGACAGGGGACAGATACGCAGTATTTT. J is TRBJ2-3 and V is TRBV11-3, with TRBD1 matching over 8 bases. The CDR3 covers 14 residues. V shed 2 bases and J 3 bases; nucleotides not matched to a gene: 1. Germline CDR1 reads SGHNT; CDR2 reads YENEEA.

This chain uses TRBV30 with TRBJ1-1; D gene uncertain. Germline V CDR1 and CDR2: GTSNPN, SVGIG (reference sequence). CDR3 length equals 13 residues. V lost 1 base, J lost 1 base, and 7 bases lay in between. In DNA form, the CDR3 reads TGTGCCTGGAGTGGTGCGGGGAACACTGAAGCTTTCTTT. It yields the protein CAWSGAGNTEAFF.

The chain is built from TRBV20-1 and TRBJ1-2; D perhaps matches TRBD1 (6 bases). V was trimmed by 3 bases and J by 2 bases, leaving 13 bases between them. Germline CDR1 DFQATT, CDR2 SNEGSKA (reference sequence). The CDR3 covers 14 residues. The CDR3: CSASPPDRNYGYTF. Here the CDR3 DNA reads TGCAGTGCTAGTCCTCCCGACAGGAACTATGGCTACACCTTC.

This clone occurred once. The chain has TRBV6-2 or TRBV6-3 and TRBJ2-1; 12 nucleotides align to TRBD2. Germline trimming cut 6 bases from V and 9 bases from J; bases unmatched to any gene: 6. Germline V gene sequence: CDR1 MNHEY, CDR2 SVGEGT. The CDR3 length is 14 residues. The DNA of the CDR3 is TGTGCCAGCAGCCCTAGCGGGAGGGGATCTGAGCAGTTCTTC. Protein product: CASSPSGRGSEQFF.

This clone was detected only a few times. The genes are TRBV18 and TRBJ1-2, with 9 bases lining up with TRBD1. This CDR3 contains 14 residues. V shed 3 bases, J shed 7 bases, and the junction held 6 bases outside the gene matches. Germline-derived CDR1 and CDR2 are KGHSH and LQKENI. The chain's CDR3 is CASSPGQGASGYTF. CDR3 nucleotides: TGTGCCAGCTCACCGGGACAGGGTGCCTCTGGCTACACCTTC.

This clone has more than one count but fewer than ten. This chain links TRBV7-6 with TRBJ2-3; 12 positions match TRBD2. The CDR3 consists of 16 residues. V lost 5 bases, J lost 1 base, and 4 bases stayed unmatched. Germline V gives CDR1 SGHVS, CDR2 FNYEAQ. CDR3 amino acids: CASSPRLAGGTDTQYF. The CDR3 coding sequence is TGTGCCAGCAGCCCCCGACTAGCGGGGGGCACAGATACGCAGTATTTT.

This chain connects TRBV28 to TRBJ2-1; 10 bases map to TRBD2. Germline V CDR1 and CDR2: MDHEN, SYDVKM. The CDR3 runs to 16 residues. V shed 4 bases and J 5 bases; nucleotides not matched to a gene: 8. CDR3 amino acids: CASSSSGLAMNNEQFF. The CDR3 DNA follows: TGTGCCAGCAGTTCGTCGGGACTAGCGATGAACAATGAGCAGTTCTTC.

This clone showed up just a few times. The chain carries TRBV5-6 and TRBJ2-5; a possible D gene is TRBD1 (6 bases). V shed 2 bases and J shed 5 bases, with 13 bases lying between them. Per germline, CDR1 SGHDT and CDR2 YYEEEE. The CDR3 contains 14 residues. For the CDR3, the DNA is TGTGCCAGCAGCTTAGAACAGGGTGGGGAGACCCAGTACTTC. It is translated as CASSLEQGGETQYF. Full variable domain (remainder filled in from reference TRBV5-6 and TRBJ2-5): DAGVTQSPTHLIKTRGQQVTLRCSPKSGHDTVSWYQQALGQGPQFIFQYYEEEERQRGNFPDRFSGHQFPNYSSELNVNALLLGDSALYLCASSLEQGGETQYFGPGTRLLVL.

The chain recombines TRBV2 with TRBJ1-5, with 8 bases that match TRBD1. Germline lookup yields CDR1 SNHLY and CDR2 FYNNEI. This CDR3 has 13 amino acids. V shed 8 bases and J 6 bases; nucleotides not matched to a gene: 6. In nucleotides, the CDR3 is TGTGCCAGCGCCAGGACAGGGTTTCAGCCCCAGCATTTT. Its translation is CASARTGFQPQHF. The full variable domain, with the rest looked up from reference TRBV2 and TRBJ1-5, is EPEVTQTPSHQVTQMGQEVILRCVPISNHLYFYWYRQILGQKVEFLVSFYNNEISEKSEIFDDQFSVERPDGSNFTLKIRSTKLEDSAMYFCASARTGFQPQHFGDGTRLSIL.

The genes are TRBV19 and TRBJ2-2; D is possibly TRBD1 (6 bases). The germline gives CDR1 LNHDA, CDR2 SQIVND (reference sequence). V was trimmed by 10 bases and J by 6 bases, leaving 18 bases between them. This CDR3 has 14 residues. The DNA of the CDR3 is TGTGCCACCTCCGTGGCAGGGGTTCCCGGGGAGCTGTTTTTT. It encodes CATSVAGVPGELFF.

The rearrangement links TRBV9 to TRBJ1-6; D is uncertain. Looked up from germline, CDR1 is SGDLS and CDR2 is YYNGEE. The CDR3 covers 16 residues. The V end was cut by 0 bases, the J end by 8 bases, with 15 bases between. The CDR3 sequence: CASSVGAGRHDSPLHF. The CDR3 bases are TGTGCCAGCAGCGTAGGGGCGGGCCGCCACGATTCACCCCTCCACTTT.

A single count supports this clone. The rearrangement links TRBV6-6 to TRBJ2-7, with D perhaps matching TRBD1 (5 bases). Trimming pared 0 bases from V and 2 bases from J, leaving 8 bases between. CDR3 length: 14 amino acids. Per the germline V gene, CDR1 is MNHNY and CDR2 is SVGAGI (reference sequence). The CDR3 is CASSYSAGTYEQYF. The CDR3 nucleotides read TGTGCCAGCAGTTACTCAGCAGGGACCTACGAGCAGTACTTC.

A few counts support this clone. The same CDR3 can be traced to other DNA sequences in this sample. The chain combines TRBV28 with TRBJ1-1; D uncertain. Germline CDR1 MDHEN, CDR2 SYDVKM. The CDR3 extends over 11 amino acids. The V end was cut by 5 bases, the J end by 1 base, with 2 bases between. CDR3 nucleotide sequence: TGTGCCAGCAGTCAGAACACTGAAGCTTTCTTT. It encodes CASSQNTEAFF. The variable domain in full, with the rest retrieved from reference TRBV28 and TRBJ1-1, is DVKVTQSSRYLVKRTGEKVFLECVQDMDHENMFWYRQDPGLGLRLIYFSYDVKMKEKGDIPEGYSVSREKKERFSLILESASTNQTSMYLCASSQNTEAFFGQGTRLTVV.

The chain recombines TRBV18 with TRBJ1-2; D gene ambiguous. Germline values: CDR1 KGHSH, CDR2 LQKENI. The CDR3 covers 13 residues. The V end was cut by 4 bases, the J end by 3 bases, with 9 bases between. The CDR3 sequence is CASSLEADYGYTF. The CDR3 DNA reads TGTGCCAGCTCACTGGAGGCCGACTATGGCTACACCTTC.

This clone showed up just a few times. As DNA, the CDR3 is TGTGCCAGCAGTACAGGTTTTTCACCCCTCCACTTT. It specifies CASSTGFSPLHF. The chain is built from TRBV28 and TRBJ1-6; tentative D call: TRBD1 (5 bases). Germline V gene data show CDR1 as MDHEN and CDR2 as SYDVKM. V lost 5 bases to trimming and J lost 9 bases, with 8 bases between them. There are 12 residues in the CDR3.

The chain employs TRBV24-1 and TRBJ2-1; 9 bases fit TRBD2. This CDR3 is 14 amino acids long. J lost 7 bases, V lost 7 bases, and 7 bases had no gene match. CDR1 and CDR2 (germline): KGHDR, SFDVKD. The CDR3 reads CATRSAGGWNEQFF. In DNA form, the CDR3 reads TGTGCCACCAGATCTGCGGGGGGGTGGAATGAGCAGTTCTTC.

This clone came up once. The V and J genes are TRBV28 and TRBJ1-2; D gene ambiguous. Germline values: CDR1 MDHEN, CDR2 SYDVKM. The CDR3 loop spans 13 amino acids. V was shortened by 5 bases and J by 4 bases, with 11 bases between the two germline ends. The CDR3 region is CASSGLTGYGYTF. The CDR3 DNA reads TGTGCCAGCAGTGGGTTGACGGGCTATGGCTACACCTTC.

The rearrangement links TRBV19 to TRBJ2-3; perhaps TRBD2 as D (6 bases). Germline V CDR1 and CDR2: LNHDA, SQIVND (reference sequence). Trimming took off 4 bases at V and 2 bases at J, with 7 bases between the two ends. The CDR3 has 13 residues. In DNA, the CDR3 is TGTGCCAGTAGTAGGGACTTCACAGATACGCAGTATTTT. It is translated as CASSRDFTDTQYF.

The rearrangement joins TRBV5-1 to TRBJ2-5, with TRBD1 identical over 8 bases. There are 15 residues in the CDR3. Unmatched junction bases numbered 7, after V lost 4 bases and J lost 2 bases. The germline CDR1 and CDR2 sequences are SGHRS and YFSETQ. The CDR3: CASSVRQGYQETQYF. The DNA of the CDR3 is TGCGCCAGCAGCGTTCGACAGGGGTATCAAGAGACCCAGTACTTC.

This clone was observed a handful of times. The gene calls are TRBV4-2 and TRBJ2-2; tentative D call: TRBD2 (6 bases). The germline V gene encodes CDR1 LGHNA and CDR2 YNFKEQ. The V and J ends lost 5 bases and 2 bases respectively, with 12 bases between them. The CDR3 has 15 amino acids. The CDR3 DNA reads TGTGCCAGCAGCTCGACTAGGGCCAACACCGGGGAGCTGTTTTTT. This codes for CASSSTRANTGELFF.